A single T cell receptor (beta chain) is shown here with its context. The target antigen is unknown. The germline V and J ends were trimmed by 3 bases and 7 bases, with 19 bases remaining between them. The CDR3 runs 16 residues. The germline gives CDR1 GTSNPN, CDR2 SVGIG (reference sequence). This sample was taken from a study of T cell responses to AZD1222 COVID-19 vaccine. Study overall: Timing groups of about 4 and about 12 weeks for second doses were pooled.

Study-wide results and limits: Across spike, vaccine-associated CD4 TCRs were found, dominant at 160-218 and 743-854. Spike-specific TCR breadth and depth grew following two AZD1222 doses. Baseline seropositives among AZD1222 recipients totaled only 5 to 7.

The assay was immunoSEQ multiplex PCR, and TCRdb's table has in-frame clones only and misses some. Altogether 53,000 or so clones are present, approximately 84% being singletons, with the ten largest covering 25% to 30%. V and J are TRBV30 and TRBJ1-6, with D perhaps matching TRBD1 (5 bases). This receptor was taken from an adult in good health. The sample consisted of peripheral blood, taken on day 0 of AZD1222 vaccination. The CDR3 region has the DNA TGTGCCTGGAGCGACCTACGGCAGGGAGCGAATTCACCCCTCCACTTT. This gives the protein CAWSDLRQGANSPLHF.